This T cell receptor beta chain was identified in a study of PD-1 blockade in classical Hodgkin lymphoma. Study-level information: On a schedule of every 2 weeks, patients received nivolumab 3 mg/kg intravenously.

Time point described: cycle 4 day 1 (C4D1), after around six weeks of nivolumab. With no exception, relapse followed autologous stem cell transplantation in all patients, and brentuximab vedotin exposure varied. Per germline, CDR1 ENHRY and CDR2 SYGVKD. V was shortened by 0 bases and J by 5 bases, with 10 bases between the two germline ends. The CDR3 is 14 amino acids. Here immunoSEQ multiplex PCR was the method, and the copy in TCRdb shows in-frame clones only, minus some. This table has roughly 20,000 clones, 76% appearing once. Source: peripheral blood mononuclear cells (PBMCs), taken before the fourth cycle of nivolumab. The chain is built from TRBV10-3 and TRBJ1-2; no clear D gene. This TCR derives from a human donor with classical Hodgkin lymphoma. This CDR3 reads CAISESKTPYGYTF. The CDR3 nucleotides are TGTGCCATCAGTGAGTCTAAGACACCGTATGGCTACACCTTC.